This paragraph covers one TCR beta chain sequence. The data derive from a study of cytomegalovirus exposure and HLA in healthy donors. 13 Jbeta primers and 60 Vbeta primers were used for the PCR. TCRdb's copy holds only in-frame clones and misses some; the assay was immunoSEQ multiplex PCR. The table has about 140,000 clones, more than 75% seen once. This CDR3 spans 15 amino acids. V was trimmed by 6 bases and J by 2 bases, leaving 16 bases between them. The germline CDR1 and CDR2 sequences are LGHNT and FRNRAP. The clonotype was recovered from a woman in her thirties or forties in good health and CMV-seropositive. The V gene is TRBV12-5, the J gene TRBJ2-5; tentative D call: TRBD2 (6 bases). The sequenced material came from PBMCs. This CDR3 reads CASGSGAGTQETQYF. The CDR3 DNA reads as TGTGCTAGTGGGTCGGGAGCGGGTACTCAAGAGACCCAGTACTTC.